Each of the 30 T cell receptor beta chains below was sequenced from the same sample in a study of T-cell reconstitution after alpha-beta-depleted transplantation in children. It was with unique molecular identifiers that the TCRbeta library was prepared. One entry per CDR3 protein, called by TCRdb with MiXCR from the PCR reads. The sample lists some 290,000 distinct CDR3 sequences, approximately 23% occurring once. The specimen comprised PBMCs, mostly from graft donor cells, sampled 180 days after TCRalphabeta/CD19-depleted stem cell transplant. Receptor source: a male patient younger than 18 who had a stem cell transplant for acute lymphoblastic leukemia, so the T cells may come from the graft donor.

This clonotype was observed a handful of times. V is TRBV7-8 and J is TRBJ2-7; no clear D. V lost 5 bases and J lost 2, with 10 bases in between. This CDR3 spans 13 amino acids. Germline CDR1 SGHVS, CDR2 FQNEAQ. The CDR3, as DNA: TGTGCCAGCAGCCCCCTCTCCACCTACGAGCAGTACTTC. Translated: CASSPLSTYEQYF.

This clonotype has just a few counts. J is TRBJ1-1 and V is TRBV29-1, with 8 bases that match TRBD1. Per the germline V gene, CDR1 is SQVTM and CDR2 is ANQGSEA. The CDR3 is 15 amino acids. The V segment lost 6 bases and the J segment 5 bases; nucleotides outside the gene matches: 14. The CDR3 loop reads CSVRLRGLRGTEAFF. In nucleotides, the CDR3 is TGCAGCGTGAGGCTCAGGGGGCTCAGGGGGACTGAAGCTTTCTTT. The complete variable domain, with remaining parts taken from reference TRBV29-1 and TRBJ1-1, reads SAVISQKPSRDICQRGTSLTIQCQVDSQVTMMFWYRQQPGQSLTLIATANQGSEATYESGFVIDKFPISRPNLTFSTLTVSNMSPEDSSIYLCSVRLRGLRGTEAFFGQGTRLTVV.

V is TRBV20-1 and J is TRBJ2-1; D gene uncertain. In germline, CDR1 is DFQATT, CDR2 SNEGSKA (reference sequence). Trimming stripped 2 bases from V and 7 bases from J, with 3 bases between. This CDR3 has 10 amino acids. The CDR3 nucleotides are TGCAGTGCTAGACTGAATGAGCAGTTCTTC. This encodes CSARLNEQFF.

This clonotype was detected only a few times. The rearrangement uses TRBV27 and TRBJ2-3; 9 bases match TRBD2. Germline CDR1 and CDR2: MNHEY and SMNVEV (reference sequence). The CDR3 has 15 amino acids. Unmatched junction bases numbered 11, after V lost 7 bases and J lost 6 bases. The CDR3 DNA reads TGTGCCAGCACCTTCCAACTAGCGGGTTCGGATACGCAGTATTTT. Its translation is CASTFQLAGSDTQYF.

This chain links TRBV10-3 with TRBJ1-4, with 10 bases aligning to TRBD1. This CDR3 is 15 amino acids long. CDR1 is ENHRY, CDR2 SYGVKD, per germline. V lost 2 bases and J lost 8; bases outside the gene matches: 5. The CDR3 spells CAISEPGQGSEKLFF. Written as DNA, the CDR3 is TGTGCCATCAGTGAGCCGGGACAGGGGTCGGAAAAACTGTTTTTT.

The V and J genes are TRBV20-1 and TRBJ1-2; no firm D call. V was trimmed by 2 bases and J by 3 bases, leaving 10 bases between them. Germline lookup yields CDR1 DFQATT and CDR2 SNEGSKA (reference sequence). This CDR3 is built from 13 residues. CDR3 in DNA: TGCAGTGCTAGACCTGATCCGTACTATGGCTACACCTTC. It is translated as CSARPDPYYGYTF.

This clonotype turned up a few times. This chain connects TRBV24-1 to TRBJ2-3, with 12 bases that match TRBD2. V trimming: 6 bases; J trimming: 6 bases; junction bases outside the gene matches: 6. Germline-derived CDR1 and CDR2 are KGHDR and SFDVKD. The length of the CDR3 is 15 residues. In DNA form, the CDR3 reads TGTGCCACCAGTTCCCTAGCGGGAGGGCTGGATACGCAGTATTTT. It specifies CATSSLAGGLDTQYF.

The chain is built from TRBV27 and TRBJ2-3, with TRBD2 identical over 7 bases. CDR3 length equals 12 residues. V gave up 8 bases and J gave up 5 bases; unmatched junction bases: 4. Germline CDR1 reads MNHEY; CDR2 reads SMNVEV (reference sequence). The CDR3 here is CASGWGGDTQYF. Written as DNA, the CDR3 is TGTGCCAGCGGTTGGGGGGGAGATACGCAGTATTTT.

This clonotype came up a few times. This sequence joins TRBV9 and TRBJ2-5; D gene unclear. This CDR3 contains 14 residues. Germline V gene data show CDR1 as SGDLS and CDR2 as YYNGEE. The V end was cut by 4 bases, the J end by 4 bases, with 14 bases between. CDR3 sequence reads: CASSLTFLAETQYF. The CDR3 DNA reads TGTGCCAGCAGCCTAACCTTTCTCGCAGAGACCCAGTACTTC.

The table lists this clonotype with a few counts. This sequence joins TRBV6-5 and TRBJ2-1; TRBD2 agrees at 9 bases. The V gene's germline CDR1 is MNHEY and CDR2 SVGAGI. V dropped 2 bases and J dropped 9; count of bases not matched to a gene: 14. The CDR3 totals 17 residues. This CDR3 reads CASSYGGGSGSFGEQFF. The CDR3 nucleotides are TGTGCCAGCAGTTACGGGGGGGGTAGCGGGAGCTTTGGTGAGCAGTTCTTC.

The chain couples TRBV9 to TRBJ2-7; TRBD1 or TRBD2 may be the D gene (6 bases each). This CDR3 contains 14 residues. The V and J ends lost 3 bases and 7 bases respectively, with 17 bases between them. Germline CDR1 is SGDLS and CDR2 is YYNGEE. CDR3 region: CASSGGPRGREQYF. CDR3 in DNA: TGTGCCAGCAGCGGGGGGCCACGAGGGAGGGAGCAGTACTTC.

This clonotype was detected only a few times. The V and J genes are TRBV20-1 and TRBJ2-2; 8 bases map to TRBD2. CDR3 length equals 14 residues. The germline V gene encodes CDR1 DFQATT and CDR2 SNEGSKA (reference sequence). V trimming: 6 bases; J trimming: 3 bases; junction bases outside the gene matches: 6. The CDR3: CSAPAGAHTGELFF. The CDR3 DNA reads TGCAGTGCGCCAGCGGGAGCACACACCGGGGAGCTGTTTTTT.

There are a few counts of this clonotype. The chain uses TRBV4-1 and TRBJ2-7; tentatively, D is TRBD2 (6 bases). CDR3 length: 15 amino acids. The germline gives CDR1 MGHRA, CDR2 YSYEKL. The germline V and J ends were trimmed by 1 base and 3 bases, with 13 bases remaining between them. The CDR3 bases are TGCGCCAGCAGCCAAGGCGCGGCGGGGAACTACGAGCAGTACTTC. Its protein is CASSQGAAGNYEQYF.

This clonotype appeared a few times. This CDR3 reads CASSLTLTGVPDEQFF. CDR3 nucleotide sequence: TGTGCCAGCAGCTTAACGCTGACAGGAGTCCCGGATGAGCAGTTCTTC. The rearrangement links TRBV7-3 to TRBJ2-1, with D possibly being TRBD1 (6 bases). The CDR3 totals 16 residues. Germline CDR1 is SGHTA and CDR2 is FQGTGA. Trimming removed 0 bases from V and 8 bases from J, with 17 bases in between.

This rearrangement joins TRBV11-3 to TRBJ2-3; 7 bases are a match to TRBD2. The trim removed 1 base at V and 2 bases at J, leaving 3 bases unmatched. This CDR3 has 15 amino acids. Per germline, CDR1 SGHNT and CDR2 YENEEA. The CDR3 coding sequence is TGTGCCAGCAGCTTAGCGGGAGGTCACACAGATACGCAGTATTTT. It specifies CASSLAGGHTDTQYF.

The chain is built from TRBV6-5 and TRBJ1-5; D unclear. V was trimmed by 0 bases and J by 7 bases, leaving 13 bases between them. This CDR3 is built from 15 residues. Germline CDR1 is MNHEY and CDR2 is SVGAGI. CDR3 DNA: TGTGCCAGCAGTTACTCGGGAGAGGGATGGCAGCCCCAGCATTTT. Protein: CASSYSGEGWQPQHF.

This clonotype was seen only a few times. This chain connects TRBV11-2 to TRBJ2-7; D is possibly TRBD1 or TRBD2 (5 bases each). V gave up 4 bases and J gave up 3 bases, with 16 bases separating them. The CDR3 consists of 15 residues. Germline assignment: CDR1 SGHAT and CDR2 FQNNGV. The CDR3 sequence: CASSSPPLGVYEQYF. The CDR3, as DNA: TGTGCCAGCAGCTCCCCCCCGTTGGGGGTCTACGAGCAGTACTTC.

The chain employs TRBV7-9 and TRBJ2-5; no clear D. The CDR3 runs 14 residues. Germline V lookup: CDR1 SEHNR, CDR2 FQNEAQ (reference sequence). Deletions cut 5 bases from V and 5 bases from J, with 15 bases between. The CDR3 spells CASSPRFGTETQYF. The CDR3 nucleotides are TGTGCCAGCAGCCCGCGGTTCGGAACGGAGACCCAGTACTTC.

The chain combines TRBV12-3 or TRBV12-4 with TRBJ1-6, with D perhaps matching TRBD1 (5 bases). Trimming cost V 1 base and J 9 bases, with 7 bases left between them. The CDR3 length is 13 residues. CDR3 sequence (DNA): TGTGCCAGCAGTTTAGAGGGGTTTTCACCCCTCCACTTT. Encoded protein: CASSLEGFSPLHF.

The CDR3 sequence: CASSYSSMGGGETQYF. CDR3 in DNA: TGTGCCAGCAGTTACTCGAGTATGGGGGGAGGAGAGACCCAGTACTTC. V usage is TRBV6-5 and J usage is TRBJ2-5, with D tentatively TRBD2 (6 bases). Germline V gene data show CDR1 as MNHEY and CDR2 as SVGAGI. The V end was cut by 0 bases, the J end by 4 bases, with 15 bases between. CDR3 size: 16 residues.

V and J are TRBV20-1 and TRBJ1-1; D not resolved. V was shortened by 3 bases and J by 0 bases, with 11 bases between the two germline ends. The CDR3 is made up of 14 amino acids. CDR1 DFQATT and CDR2 SNEGSKA come from the germline V gene (reference sequence). The CDR3 loop is CSASSASMNTEAFF. CDR3 nucleotides: TGCAGTGCTAGTTCAGCCTCCATGAACACTGAAGCTTTCTTT.

This chain links TRBV20-1 with TRBJ1-5; D is possibly TRBD1 (6 bases). Trimming pared 6 bases from V and 3 bases from J, leaving 18 bases between. The CDR3 covers 15 residues. Germline V gene data show CDR1 as DFQATT and CDR2 as SNEGSKA (reference sequence). For the CDR3, the DNA is TGCAGTGCCGACCCGGGAAGGGGGAACAATCAGCCCCAGCATTTT. The encoded protein is CSADPGRGNNQPQHF.

The chain links TRBV9 to TRBJ2-1; 11 bases agree with TRBD2. CDR1 is SGDLS and CDR2 is YYNGEE in the germline V gene. This CDR3 spans 15 amino acids. V lost 2 bases to trimming and J lost 6 bases; unmatched junction nucleotides: 4. The CDR3 is CASSVGTSGGNEQFF. The CDR3 nucleotides read TGTGCCAGCAGCGTTGGGACTAGCGGTGGCAATGAGCAGTTCTTC.

This sequence joins TRBV20-1 and TRBJ2-1; D unresolved. CDR3 length: 13 residues. Germline V gene lookup returns CDR1 DFQATT and CDR2 SNEGSKA (reference sequence). V was cut by 6 bases and J by 5 bases, with 14 bases left in between. For the CDR3, the DNA is TGCAGTGCCCAGGACCGGCCTGACAATGAGCAGTTCTTC. The encoded protein is CSAQDRPDNEQFF.

This clonotype was counted a single time. The chain joins TRBV13 to TRBJ2-7; 9 positions match TRBD2. CDR1 and CDR2 from the germline V gene are PRHDT and FYEKMQ (reference sequence). The CDR3 consists of 14 residues. Trimming removed 5 bases from V and 2 bases from J; junction bases left unmatched: 4. The CDR3 nucleotides read TGTGCCAGCAGCGTGACTAGCGGAGCCTACGAGCAGTACTTC. Protein sequence: CASSVTSGAYEQYF. The full variable domain, rest sourced from reference TRBV13 and TRBJ2-7, is AAGVIQSPRHLIKEKRETATLKCYPIPRHDTVYWYQQGPGQDPQFLISFYEKMQSDKGSIPDRFSAQQFSDYHSELNMSSLELGDSALYFCASSVTSGAYEQYFGPGTRLTVT.

The chain combines TRBV5-1 with TRBJ1-4; D is uncertain. There are 15 residues in the CDR3. The germline V gene has CDR1 SGHRS and CDR2 YFSETQ. Trimming took off 0 bases at V and 0 bases at J, with 6 bases between the two ends. The CDR3 region has the DNA TGCGCCAGCAGCTTGGGGGGAGCAACTAATGAAAAACTGTTTTTT. The encoded protein is CASSLGGATNEKLFF.

The rearrangement uses TRBV12-3 or TRBV12-4 and TRBJ1-2; possibly TRBD1 for D (6 bases). V lost 3 bases and J 6 bases, leaving 8 bases between the germline ends. The CDR3 consists of 12 residues. In nucleotides, the CDR3 is TGTGCCAGCAGTTTCACAGGGAATGGCTACACCTTC. Amino acids: CASSFTGNGYTF.

This clonotype has a handful of counts. The chain's CDR3 is CASSLGDTATDTQYF. The CDR3 DNA is TGTGCCAGCAGCTTAGGGGACACGGCCACAGATACGCAGTATTTT. J is TRBJ2-3 and V is TRBV7-3; D is possibly TRBD1 (6 bases). The CDR3 has 15 residues. CDR1 and CDR2 from the germline V gene are SGHTA and FQGTGA. V was clipped by 2 bases and J by 2 bases, with 11 bases between them.

This clonotype occurred many times. The chain uses TRBV5-1 and TRBJ1-1; D might be TRBD1 (5 bases). CDR3 length: 15 amino acids. Trimming stripped 5 bases from V and 4 bases from J, with 18 bases between. From germline, CDR1 is SGHRS and CDR2 YFSETQ. The CDR3 DNA is TGCGCCAGCAGGAGTGAGCACGTCGGGGGCACTGAAGCTTTCTTT. Translating it yields CASRSEHVGGTEAFF. The full variable domain, completed using reference TRBV5-1 and TRBJ1-1, is KAGVTQTPRYLIKTRGQQVTLSCSPISGHRSVSWYQQTPGQGLQFLFEYFSETQRNKGNFPGRFSGRQFSNSRSEMNVSTLELGDSALYLCASRSEHVGGTEAFFGQGTRLTVV.

The chain combines TRBV3-1 with TRBJ2-7; 12 bases align to TRBD2. From germline, CDR1 is LGHDT and CDR2 YNNKEL (reference sequence). The CDR3 spans 15 residues. J was trimmed by 3 bases and V by 5 bases; bases with no gene match: 5. CDR3 sequence reads: CASSEGLAGLYEQYF. The CDR3 nucleotides read TGTGCCAGCAGCGAGGGACTAGCGGGCCTCTACGAGCAGTACTTC.